The T cell receptor (beta chain) described here comes from a study of early T cells in non-severe SARS-CoV-2 infection. Study-level findings and limits: VDJdb-based matching was biased toward anti-spike CD8 responses and missed private and CD4 specificities.

CDR3 length equals 15 residues. Germline V CDR1 and CDR2: MDHEN, SYDVKM. With 6 bases clipped from V and 0 bases from J, the junction kept 5 bases outside the gene matches. About this clonotype: Its antigen is unknown.

TCRdb analysed the 5' RACE reads with MiXCR anew, one entry per CDR3 protein. The sample lists around 62,000 distinct CDR3 sequences, roughly 12% occurring once. This sequence originates from an adult who was a healthcare worker with PCR-confirmed SARS-CoV-2 infection or an uninfected control (not recorded which). This chain links TRBV28 with TRBJ2-7, with 10 bases lining up with TRBD2. The specimen sequenced was whole blood. The CDR3 sequence is CASRRRTSGSYEQYF. The CDR3 DNA sequence: TGTGCCAGCAGACGCAGGACTAGCGGCTCCTACGAGCAGTACTTC.